This T cell receptor beta chain was captured in a study of T cell responses to AZD1222 COVID-19 vaccine. The CDR3 length is 12 residues. V lost 6 bases and J lost 4, with 6 bases in between. Germline CDR1 and CDR2: MRHNA and SNTAGT. Only in-frame clones appear in the TCRdb table, and some are missing; sequencing was by immunoSEQ multiplex PCR. Here the sample spans over 100,000 clones, around 84% being singletons. The material sequenced was peripheral blood, taken on day 0 of AZD1222 vaccination. The rearrangement joins TRBV6-4 to TRBJ2-2, with unresolved D. This clonotype was sampled from an adult in good health. CDR3 amino acids: CASRKPTGELFF. CDR3 DNA sequence: TGTGCCAGCAGAAAACCCACCGGGGAGCTGTTTTTT.